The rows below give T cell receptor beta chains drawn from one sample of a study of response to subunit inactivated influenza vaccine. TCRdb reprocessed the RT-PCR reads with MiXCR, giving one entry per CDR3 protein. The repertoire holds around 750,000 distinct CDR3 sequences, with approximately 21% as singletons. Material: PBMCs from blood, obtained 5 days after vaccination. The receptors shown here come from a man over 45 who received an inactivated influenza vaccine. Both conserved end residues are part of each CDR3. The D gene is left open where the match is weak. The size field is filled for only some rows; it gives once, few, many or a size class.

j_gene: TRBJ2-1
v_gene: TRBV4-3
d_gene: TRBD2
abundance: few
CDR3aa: CASSAGLAGRGDEQFF
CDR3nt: TGCGCCAGCAGCGCAGGACTAGCGGGGAGGGGGGATGAGCAGTTCTTC

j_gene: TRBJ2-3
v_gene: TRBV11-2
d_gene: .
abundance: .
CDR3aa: CASRVGTQDTQYF
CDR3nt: TGTGCCAGCAGAGTAGGGACGCAGGATACGCAGTATTTT

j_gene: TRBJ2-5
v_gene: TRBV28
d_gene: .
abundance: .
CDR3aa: CASSFPLKAWETQYF
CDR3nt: TGTGCCAGCAGTTTCCCCTTAAAGGCTTGGGAGACCCAGTACTTC

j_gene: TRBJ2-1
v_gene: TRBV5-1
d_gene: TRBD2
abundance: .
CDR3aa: CASWRTSGQYNEQFF
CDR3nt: TGCGCCAGCTGGAGGACTAGCGGGCAATACAATGAGCAGTTCTTC

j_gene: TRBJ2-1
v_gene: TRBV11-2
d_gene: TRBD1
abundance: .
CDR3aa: CASSSQGDPIGNEQFF
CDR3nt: TGTGCCAGCAGCTCACAGGGGGACCCCATTGGGAATGAGCAGTTCTTC

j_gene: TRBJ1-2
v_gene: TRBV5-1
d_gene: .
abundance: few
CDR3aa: CASSLATEIYGYTF
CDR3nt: TGCGCCAGCAGCTTGGCCACAGAAATCTATGGCTACACCTTC

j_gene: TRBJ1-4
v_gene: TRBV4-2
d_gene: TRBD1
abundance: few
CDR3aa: CASSQVTGAGEKLFF
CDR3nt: TGTGCCAGCAGCCAAGTAACAGGGGCGGGTGAAAAACTGTTTTTT

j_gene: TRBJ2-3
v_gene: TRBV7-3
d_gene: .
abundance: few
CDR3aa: CASSLQGGSTDTQYF
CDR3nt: TGTGCCAGCAGCTTACAGGGGGGGAGCACAGATACGCAGTATTTT

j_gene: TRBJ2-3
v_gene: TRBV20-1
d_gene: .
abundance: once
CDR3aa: CSARASGEPTDTQYF
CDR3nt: TGCAGTGCTAGGGCCAGCGGAGAGCCCACAGATACGCAGTATTTT

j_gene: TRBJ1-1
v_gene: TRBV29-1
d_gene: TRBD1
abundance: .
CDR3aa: CSVEVKTGWLHAGEAFF
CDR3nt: TGCAGCGTTGAAGTTAAGACAGGGTGGCTCCACGCAGGTGAAGCTTTCTTT

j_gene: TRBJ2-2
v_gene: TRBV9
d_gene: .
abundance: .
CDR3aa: CASSEFGELFF
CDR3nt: TGTGCCAGCAGCGAGTTCGGGGAGCTGTTTTTT

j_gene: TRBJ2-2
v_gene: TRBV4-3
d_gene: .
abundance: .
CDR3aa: CASSQDFSIGAAGELFF
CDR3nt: TGCGCCAGCAGCCAAGATTTTTCGATCGGGGCGGCCGGGGAGCTGTTTTTT

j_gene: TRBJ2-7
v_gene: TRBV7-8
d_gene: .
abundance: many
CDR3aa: CASSLENFGTDLYEQYF
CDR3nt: TGTGCCAGCAGCTTAGAGAACTTTGGGACGGACCTTTACGAGCAGTACTTC

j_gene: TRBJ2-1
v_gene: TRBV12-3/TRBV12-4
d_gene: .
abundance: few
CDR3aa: CASSWGSPLSEQFF
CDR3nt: TGTGCCAGCAGTTGGGGGAGCCCCCTCTCAGAGCAGTTCTTC

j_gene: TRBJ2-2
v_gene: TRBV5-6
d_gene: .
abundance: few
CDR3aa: CASSLPQGSLFF
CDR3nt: TGTGCCAGCAGCTTGCCACAGGGTTCCCTGTTTTTT

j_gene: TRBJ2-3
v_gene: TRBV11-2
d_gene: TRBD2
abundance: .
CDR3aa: CASSLFSGGGISSTDTQYF
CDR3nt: TGTGCCAGCAGCTTATTTTCAGGCGGGGGGATTTCTAGCACAGATACGCAGTATTTT

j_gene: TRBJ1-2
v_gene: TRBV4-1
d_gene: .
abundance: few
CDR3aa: CASSPALRGRVNYGYTF
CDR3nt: TGCGCCAGCAGCCCAGCCCTTCGGGGACGGGTTAACTATGGCTACACCTTC

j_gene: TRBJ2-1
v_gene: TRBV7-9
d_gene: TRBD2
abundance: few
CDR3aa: CASSLAAGGLDEQFF
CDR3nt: TGTGCCAGCAGCTTAGCGGCGGGGGGATTGGATGAGCAGTTCTTC

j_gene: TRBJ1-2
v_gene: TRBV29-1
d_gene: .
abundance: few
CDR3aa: CSAGGRGRSWGYTF
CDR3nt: TGCAGCGCCGGGGGACGAGGAAGGTCTTGGGGCTACACCTTC

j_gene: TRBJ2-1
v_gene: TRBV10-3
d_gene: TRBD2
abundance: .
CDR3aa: CAISESNPGGIDNEQFF
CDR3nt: TGTGCCATCAGTGAGTCAAACCCCGGGGGGATAGACAATGAGCAGTTCTTC

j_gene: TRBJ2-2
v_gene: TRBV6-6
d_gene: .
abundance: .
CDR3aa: CASDAMNTGELFF
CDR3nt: TGTGCCAGCGATGCAATGAACACCGGGGAGCTGTTTTTT

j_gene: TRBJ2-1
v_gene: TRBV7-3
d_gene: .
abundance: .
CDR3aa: CASSLMQAGSYNEQFF
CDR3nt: TGTGCCAGCAGCTTAATGCAGGCGGGATCCTACAATGAGCAGTTCTTC

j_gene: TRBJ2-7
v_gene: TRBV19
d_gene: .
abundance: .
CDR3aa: CASSIGQAAYEQYF
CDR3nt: TGTGCCAGTAGTATCGGGCAGGCGGCCTACGAGCAGTACTTC

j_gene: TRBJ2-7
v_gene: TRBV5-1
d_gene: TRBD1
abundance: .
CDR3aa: CASSQTGMVREQYF
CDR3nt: TGCGCCAGCAGCCAGACAGGGATGGTGAGGGAGCAGTACTTC

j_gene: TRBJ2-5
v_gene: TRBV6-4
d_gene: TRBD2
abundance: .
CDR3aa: CASSDDTSGSWWGQETQYF
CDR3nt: TGTGCCAGCAGTGACGACACTAGCGGGAGTTGGTGGGGGCAAGAGACCCAGTACTTC

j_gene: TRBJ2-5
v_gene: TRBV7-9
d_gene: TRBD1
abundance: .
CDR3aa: CASSPGTGGLLETQYF
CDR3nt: TGTGCCAGCAGCCCAGGGACAGGGGGCTTGTTGGAGACCCAGTACTTC

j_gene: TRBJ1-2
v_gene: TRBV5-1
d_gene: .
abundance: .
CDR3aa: CASSLDGQLTNYGYTF
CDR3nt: TGCGCCAGCAGCTTGGACGGACAGCTAACTAACTATGGCTACACCTTC